The clone carrying this T cell receptor beta chain showed up just a few times. Its target is not known. These data are taken from a study of vaccination and CD4 T cells after COVID-19. Overall study context: In the convalescent cohort, there were six males and four females, two of them Hispanic. Spike peptides, overlapping and drawn from SARS-CoV-2, HCoV-NL63, HCoV-OC43 and HCoV-229E, were used to stimulate cells. Broader study findings: Of the reactive clones in convalescent patients, a median about 85% showed up only post-vaccination.

Treatment described: approximately 9-day PBMC culture with coronavirus spike peptide pools or control peptides (ViraFEST assay). Fresh medium (containing IL-2) replaced half the medium on days 3 and 7. The Oncomine TCR Beta short-read assay was applied to DNA of cultured CD4+ T cells. TCRdb used MiXCR to reprocess the PCR reads, holding one entry per CDR3 protein. The sample has about 19,000 distinct CDR3 sequences, approximately 46% seen once. Sequencing used CD4+ T cells from blood, cultured in vitro, obtained before SARS-CoV-2 vaccination. This TCR derives from a human donor who had recovered from COVID-19.

CDR3 protein: CASSQYPGGAIRTDTQYF. CDR3 in DNA: TGTGCCAGCAGTCAATACCCGGGGGGGGCCATTAGGACAGATACGCAGTATTTT. V and J are TRBV7-8 and TRBJ2-3; 8 bases fit TRBD2. The junction had 17 bases not matched to a gene; V was cut back by 6 bases and J by 3 bases. Germline-derived CDR1 and CDR2 are SGHVS and FQNEAQ. CDR3 length equals 18 residues.